One and the same sample provided the 26 T cell receptor beta chains below, sequenced in a study of cytotoxic CD8 clonotypes in ibrutinib-treated CLL. Sequencing was performed with immunoSEQ multiplex PCR; in TCRdb, only in-frame clones are kept and a portion is missing. This sample carries some 300,000 clones, roughly 80% of them seen once, and the ten largest clones take roughly 7%. The sequenced sample was PBMCs, obtained before ibrutinib treatment. The receptor set was obtained from a human donor with chronic lymphocytic leukemia.

The chain joins TRBV4-2 to TRBJ2-1, with 9 bases lining up with TRBD1. From germline, CDR1 is LGHNA and CDR2 YNFKEQ. With V trimmed by 0 bases and J by 5 bases, 5 bases remained unmatched. The CDR3 has 16 residues. The CDR3 reads CASSQDRDRANNEQFF. CDR3 nucleotides: TGTGCCAGCAGCCAAGACCGGGACAGGGCCAACAATGAGCAGTTCTTC.

The CDR3 region is CASSGKESYEQYF. In DNA, the CDR3 is TGTGCCAGCAGTGGAAAAGAGTCCTACGAGCAGTACTTC. The chain is built from TRBV2 and TRBJ2-7; no definite D call. The V gene lost 4 bases and the J gene lost 1 base, with 8 bases spanning the gap. The CDR3 totals 13 residues. The germline CDR1 and CDR2 sequences are SNHLY and FYNNEI.

This clone turned up a few times. The rearrangement uses TRBV18 and TRBJ2-7; D call uncertain. The CDR3 loop spans 13 amino acids. The germline gives CDR1 KGHSH, CDR2 LQKENI. Trimming removed 1 base at V and 6 bases at J, with 10 bases between. CDR3 sequence: CASSPLVAGEQYF. CDR3 nucleotides: TGTGCCAGCTCACCACTGGTAGCTGGCGAGCAGTACTTC.

The chain joins TRBV5-1 to TRBJ1-2; D uncertain. Trimming shortened V by 4 bases and J by 4 bases, and 17 bases separated the two germline ends. Germline-derived CDR1 and CDR2 are SGHRS and YFSETQ. The CDR3 is 15 residues long. The CDR3 spells CASSRAGDEIYGYTF. The CDR3 nucleotides are TGCGCCAGCAGCCGTGCCGGCGACGAAATCTATGGCTACACCTTC.

This rearrangement joins TRBV6-5 to TRBJ2-2; no reliable D call. V shed 6 bases and J shed 1 base, with 9 bases lying between them. Germline V gene sequence: CDR1 MNHEY, CDR2 SVGAGI. The CDR3 contains 14 residues. CDR3 residues: CASSPHLNTGELFF. In nucleotides, the CDR3 is TGTGCCAGCAGCCCCCATTTGAACACCGGGGAGCTGTTTTTT.

The chain is built from TRBV6-5 and TRBJ2-3; D is unresolved. Trimming took 2 bases from V and 7 from J, leaving 13 bases between them. The CDR3 has 14 residues. CDR1 is MNHEY and CDR2 is SVGAGI in the germline V gene. This CDR3 is CASSYAHNSYTQYF. In nucleotides, the CDR3 is TGTGCCAGCAGTTACGCCCATAACAGCTATACGCAGTATTTT.

The gene calls are TRBV11-2 and TRBJ2-1, with D maybe TRBD2 (6 bases). CDR1 is SGHAT, CDR2 FQNNGV, per germline. V lost 7 bases to trimming and J lost 0 bases, with 13 bases between them. This CDR3 is 15 amino acids long. This CDR3 is CASTLAESSYNEQFF. CDR3 DNA: TGTGCCAGCACTTTAGCGGAGAGCTCCTACAATGAGCAGTTCTTC.

This clone was found a few times. This chain uses TRBV7-2 with TRBJ2-3; 9 positions match TRBD2. This CDR3 has 16 residues. V lost 1 base, J lost 5 bases, and 7 bases stayed unmatched. In germline, CDR1 is SGHTA, CDR2 FQGNSA. CDR3 DNA: TGTGCCAGCAGCTTAGAGCTAGCGGGATATCTAGATACGCAGTATTTT. Translating gives CASSLELAGYLDTQYF.

This chain uses TRBV6-6 with TRBJ2-3; no clear D. Trimming took off 6 bases at V and 1 base at J, with 14 bases between the two ends. The germline CDR1 and CDR2 sequences are MNHNY and SVGAGI (reference sequence). The CDR3 is 15 residues long. CDR3 residues: CASRHSGSGTDTQYF. The CDR3 bases are TGTGCCAGCAGACACTCCGGGTCAGGCACAGATACGCAGTATTTT.

V usage is TRBV5-1 and J usage is TRBJ2-7; a possible D gene is TRBD2 (6 bases). CDR3 size: 13 residues. Germline CDR1 reads SGHRS; CDR2 reads YFSETQ. V was clipped by 4 bases and J by 3 bases, with 11 bases between them. The chain's CDR3 is CASSQGDFYEQYF. CDR3 in DNA: TGCGCCAGCAGCCAAGGGGACTTCTACGAGCAGTACTTC.

This rearrangement joins TRBV7-7 to TRBJ2-7; TRBD2 aligns across 9 bases. The germline V gene encodes CDR1 SSHAT and CDR2 FNYEAQ (reference sequence). The J segment lost 0 bases and the V segment lost 7 bases, leaving 4 bases of the junction unmatched. There are 14 residues in the CDR3. The CDR3 is CASKPSGNSYEQYF. CDR3 sequence (DNA): TGTGCCAGCAAACCTAGCGGGAACTCCTACGAGCAGTACTTC.

V is TRBV18 and J is TRBJ2-5; no reliable D call. The ends were cut back, 0 bases at V and 3 bases at J, with 8 bases in the middle. Germline CDR1 and CDR2: KGHSH and LQKENI. This CDR3 region has 14 residues. The CDR3 sequence is CASSPPGSEETQYF. In DNA, the CDR3 is TGTGCCAGCTCACCACCGGGTTCAGAAGAGACCCAGTACTTC.

In this sample, this clone turned up a few times. The CDR3 reads CAWNRVNTEAFF. CDR3 in DNA: TGTGCCTGGAACAGGGTAAACACTGAAGCTTTCTTT. The chain couples TRBV30 to TRBJ1-1; TRBD1 is a possible D gene (6 bases). The CDR3 totals 12 residues. The germline V gene encodes CDR1 GTSNPN and CDR2 SVGIG (reference sequence). With 4 bases removed from V and 2 bases from J, the gap between germline ends came to 8 bases.

The chain carries TRBV27 and TRBJ2-3, with TRBD2 matching over 12 bases. V shed 1 base and J 2 bases; nucleotides not matched to a gene: 7. The germline gives CDR1 MNHEY, CDR2 SMNVEV (reference sequence). The CDR3 runs to 18 residues. The CDR3 nucleotides read TGTGCCAGCAGTTTATTCGCTCTAGCGGGAGGGACCACAGATACGCAGTATTTT. Residues: CASSLFALAGGTTDTQYF.

This chain uses TRBV6-5 with TRBJ1-1; no definite D call. V lost 0 bases, J lost 6 bases, and 8 bases lay in between. The CDR3 length is 13 residues. In germline, CDR1 is MNHEY, CDR2 SVGAGI. The CDR3 nucleotides are TGTGCCAGCAGTTACTCAGGCGGGTCTGAAGCTTTCTTT. Translating it yields CASSYSGGSEAFF.

This chain connects TRBV6-1 to TRBJ1-2, with 8 bases identical to TRBD1. CDR3 length: 19 amino acids. V shed 3 bases, J shed 0 bases, and the junction held 15 bases outside the gene matches. CDR1 MNHNS and CDR2 SASEGT come from the germline V gene. CDR3 loop: CASSEKGATGVKTNYGYTF. The CDR3 DNA follows: TGTGCCAGCAGTGAGAAGGGCGCGACAGGGGTAAAAACTAACTATGGCTACACCTTC.

To note about this clone: Relative to the germline gene, one junction end is altered; a read error may explain this. J is TRBJ1-3 and V is TRBV10-1; perhaps TRBD1 as D (5 bases). The CDR3 extends over 13 amino acids. CDR1 and CDR2 (germline): WNHNN, SYGVQD (reference sequence). The CDR3 sequence is CASSENRLKGEHF. The CDR3 coding sequence is TGCGCCAGCAGCGAAAACCGACTTAAAGGGGAGCATTTT.

This chain connects TRBV10-3 to TRBJ1-4; D is perhaps TRBD1 (5 bases). Germline V gene lookup returns CDR1 ENHRY and CDR2 SYGVKD. The CDR3 consists of 13 residues. V was shortened by 6 bases and J by 6 bases, with 11 bases between the two germline ends. Here the CDR3 DNA reads TGTGCCATCAGAAGGGACCGCCATGAAAAACTGTTTTTT. The encoded protein is CAIRRDRHEKLFF.

The chain joins TRBV5-1 to TRBJ2-1; no definite D call. In germline, CDR1 is SGHRS, CDR2 YFSETQ. This CDR3 has 14 amino acids. The ends were cut back, 1 base at V and 4 bases at J, with 9 bases in the middle. CDR3 in amino acids: CASSLHQTYNEQFF. DNA for the CDR3: TGCGCCAGCAGCTTGCACCAAACTTACAATGAGCAGTTCTTC.

V is TRBV5-1 and J is TRBJ1-5; no clear D gene. Germline V lookup: CDR1 SGHRS, CDR2 YFSETQ. Trimming cost V 4 bases and J 4 bases, with 15 bases left between them. The CDR3 is 15 residues long. Here the CDR3 reads CASSLGFGGNQPQHF. The CDR3 DNA sequence: TGCGCCAGCAGCCTGGGGTTCGGAGGGAATCAGCCCCAGCATTTT.

The V and J genes are TRBV5-1 and TRBJ2-7; weak D call: TRBD2 (5 bases). Trimming removed 3 bases from V and 3 bases from J, with 16 bases in between. There are 15 residues in the CDR3. The V gene's germline CDR1 is SGHRS and CDR2 YFSETQ. CDR3 loop: CASSYLSENYYEQYF. CDR3 in DNA: TGCGCCAGCAGCTACCTTAGCGAGAATTACTACGAGCAGTACTTC.

The chain is built from TRBV28 and TRBJ1-1; tentative D call: TRBD1 (5 bases). This CDR3 is built from 14 residues. The germline V and J ends were trimmed by 6 bases and 5 bases, with 16 bases remaining between them. Germline values: CDR1 MDHEN, CDR2 SYDVKM. This CDR3 reads CASSRVGAGTEAFF. As DNA, the CDR3 is TGTGCCAGCAGCCGTGTCGGGGCCGGGACTGAAGCTTTCTTT.

V and J are TRBV30 and TRBJ2-7, with a tentative D call TRBD2 (6 bases). Germline values: CDR1 GTSNPN, CDR2 SVGIG (reference sequence). With 3 bases removed from V and 0 bases from J, the gap between germline ends came to 15 bases. The CDR3 runs 15 residues. CDR3 loop: CAWRRKLADSYEQYF. The CDR3 DNA is TGTGCCTGGAGACGGAAACTAGCCGACTCCTACGAGCAGTACTTC.

The gene calls are TRBV7-2 and TRBJ1-2; no definite D call. Germline CDR1 SGHTA, CDR2 FQGNSA. CDR3 length: 14 residues. The V gene lost 2 bases and the J gene lost 3 bases, with 10 bases spanning the gap. CDR3 protein: CASSLLAGDYGYTF. Here the CDR3 DNA reads TGTGCCAGCAGCTTATTGGCCGGAGACTATGGCTACACCTTC.

The chain links TRBV19 to TRBJ2-5; no definite D call. Per germline, CDR1 LNHDA and CDR2 SQIVND (reference sequence). V lost 5 bases and J 5 bases, leaving 12 bases between the germline ends. CDR3 length equals 13 residues. This chain's CDR3 is CASSGWGGETQYF. For the CDR3, the DNA is TGTGCCAGTAGTGGGTGGGGTGGGGAGACCCAGTACTTC.

V gene TRBV7-2 combines with J gene TRBJ2-1; 9 bases are shared with TRBD2. This CDR3 comprises 16 residues. Germline V gene data show CDR1 as SGHTA and CDR2 as FQGNSA. V was clipped by 2 bases and J by 2 bases; unmatched bases: 4. The CDR3 loop is CASSLIGGRAYNEQFF. The CDR3 DNA follows: TGTGCCAGCAGCTTAATTGGCGGGAGGGCCTACAATGAGCAGTTCTTC.